This entry features one TCR beta chain sequence. The target antigen is unknown. Primers for the PCR totalled 60 Vbeta and 13 Jbeta. Only in-frame clones appear in the TCRdb table, and some are missing; sequencing was by immunoSEQ multiplex PCR. Of roughly 150,000 clones in the sample, approximately 72% were seen once. This specimen belongs to a study of cytomegalovirus exposure and HLA in healthy donors. The wider study: Earlier results showed 90 million to 120 million unique TCR beta sequences derived from roughly 180 million T cells. General study findings and limits: The study assumed roughly uniform donor sequencing depth for presence/absence analyses. Segments of the TCR beta V type were, in most cases, productive about 90% or about 30% of the time in an earlier analysis. Relative to the approximately 670-donor mean, N-insertions were reportedly fewer in an Asian-associated ancestry cluster in a later analysis.

Per the germline V gene, CDR1 is SGHNT and CDR2 is YENEEA. V was pared by 5 bases and J by 10 bases, with 8 bases of the junction left unmatched. There are 13 residues in the CDR3. The clonotype was recovered from a female donor in good health and CMV-seronegative. The specimen sequenced was PBMCs. V is TRBV11-3 and J is TRBJ2-1, with 7 bases matching TRBD2. Here the CDR3 DNA reads TGTGCCAGCAGCCCAAGACTAGCCGGGGAGCAGTTCTTC. Protein: CASSPRLAGEQFF.